These 9 T cell receptor beta chains came from one sample sequenced in a study of cytomegalovirus exposure and HLA in healthy donors. PCR used 60 Vbeta primers and 13 Jbeta primers. The protocol was immunoSEQ multiplex PCR, while the TCRdb copy is restricted to in-frame clones and leaves out a portion. This table holds 100,000 to 150,000 clones, approximately 8.7% found once. The sequencing sample was made of PBMCs. All receptors come from a middle-aged man in good health and CMV-seronegative.

This clone was found a few times. V usage is TRBV10-3 and J usage is TRBJ2-7, with 13 bases aligning to TRBD2. Germline CDR1 reads ENHRY; CDR2 reads SYGVKD. J lost 5 bases, V lost 8 bases, and 3 bases had no gene match. The CDR3 is 13 residues long. The CDR3 is CAIRLAGGHEQYF. The CDR3 nucleotides read TGTGCCATCCGACTAGCGGGGGGTCACGAGCAGTACTTC.

V and J are TRBV28 and TRBJ1-2; 7 bases align to TRBD1. Germline values: CDR1 MDHEN, CDR2 SYDVKM. V was pared by 3 bases and J by 3 bases, with 4 bases of the junction left unmatched. This CDR3 has 14 residues. The CDR3 is CASSFVDRDYGYTF. Written as DNA, the CDR3 is TGTGCCAGCAGTTTCGTCGACAGGGACTATGGCTACACCTTC.

The V and J genes are TRBV6-4 and TRBJ2-1, with TRBD1 matching over 10 bases. J lost 8 bases, V lost 6 bases, and 13 bases had no gene match. CDR1 and CDR2 from the germline V gene are MRHNA and SNTAGT. The length of the CDR3 is 16 residues. CDR3 in DNA: TGTGCCAGCAGCTATACTCCGGGACAGGGGTTGCATGAGCAGTTCTTC. Translating gives CASSYTPGQGLHEQFF.

V is TRBV15 and J is TRBJ2-2; D might be TRBD1 (5 bases). V was shortened by 3 bases and J by 8 bases, with 13 bases between the two germline ends. The CDR3 runs to 14 residues. Germline CDR1 reads LNHNV; CDR2 reads YYDKDF (reference sequence). CDR3 region: CATSSPGLAGELFF. The DNA for the CDR3 is TGTGCCACCAGCAGCCCAGGGCTGGCAGGGGAGCTGTTTTTT.

The sample holds a few counts of this clone. The genes are TRBV5-4 and TRBJ2-5, with 12 bases matching TRBD2. Gene TRBJ2-7 matches the end of the DNA better, so the J call may be wrong. Germline values: CDR1 SGHNT, CDR2 YYREEE (reference sequence). The CDR3 has 16 residues. Written as DNA, the CDR3 is TGTGCCAGCAGCGGGCTAGCGGGGGGGTTGTATGACGAGCAGTACTTC. This encodes CASSGLAGGLYDEQYF.

This clone showed up just a few times. The chain couples TRBV30 to TRBJ1-1; D not certain. The CDR3 has 14 amino acids. Germline loops: CDR1 GTSNPN, CDR2 SVGIG (reference sequence). Trimming removed 4 bases at V and 2 bases at J, with 14 bases between. CDR3 loop: CAWTKMLANTEAFF. The CDR3 nucleotides are TGTGCCTGGACCAAAATGCTGGCCAACACTGAAGCTTTCTTT.

This clone was seen more than once but under ten times. This rearrangement joins TRBV5-4 to TRBJ2-5, with 8 positions matching TRBD2. The V segment lost 4 bases and the J segment 4 bases; nucleotides outside the gene matches: 6. Germline CDR1 is SGHNT and CDR2 is YYREEE (reference sequence). The CDR3 covers 14 residues. The CDR3 region has the DNA TGTGCCAGCAGCACAGGACTAGCCGTAGAGACCCAGTACTTC. Amino acid sequence: CASSTGLAVETQYF.

The sample holds a few counts of this clone. The chain employs TRBV19 and TRBJ1-5, with 8 bases identical to TRBD1. The CDR3 contains 15 residues. Germline V lookup: CDR1 LNHDA, CDR2 SQIVND (reference sequence). V lost 6 bases and J lost 7; bases outside the gene matches: 11. The chain's CDR3 is CASSAGQGVYQPQHF. The CDR3 coding sequence is TGTGCCAGTAGCGCCGGACAGGGCGTCTACCAGCCCCAGCATTTT. Looking up the rest from reference TRBV19 and TRBJ1-5 gives the full variable domain: DGGITQSPKYLFRKEGQNVTLSCEQNLNHDAMYWYRQDPGQGLRLIYYSQIVNDFQKGDIAEGYSVSREKKESFPLTVTSAQKNPTAFYLCASSAGQGVYQPQHFGDGTRLSIL.

This chain links TRBV27 with TRBJ1-1, with D unclear. The germline CDR1 and CDR2 sequences are MNHEY and SMNVEV (reference sequence). V lost 3 bases, J lost 2 bases, and 13 bases lay in between. CDR3 length: 15 amino acids. The CDR3 coding sequence is TGTGCCAGCAGTTTCGCAGCTCGGGGAAACACTGAAGCTTTCTTT. This encodes CASSFAARGNTEAFF.